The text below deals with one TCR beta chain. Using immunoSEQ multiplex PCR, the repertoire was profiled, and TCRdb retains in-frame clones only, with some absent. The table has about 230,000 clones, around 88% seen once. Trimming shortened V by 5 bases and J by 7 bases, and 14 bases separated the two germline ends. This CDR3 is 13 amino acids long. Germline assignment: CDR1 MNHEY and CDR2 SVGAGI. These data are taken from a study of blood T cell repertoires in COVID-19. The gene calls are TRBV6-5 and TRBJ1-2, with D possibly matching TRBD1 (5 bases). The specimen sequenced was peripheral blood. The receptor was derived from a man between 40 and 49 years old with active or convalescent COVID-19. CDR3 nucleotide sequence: TGTGCCAGCAGTCTCCAGGGATCTGGTGGCTACACCTTC. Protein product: CASSLQGSGGYTF.